This TCR beta chain was obtained from a study of vaccination and CD4 T cells after COVID-19. Cultured CD4+ T-cell DNA underwent Oncomine TCR Beta short-read sequencing. Via MiXCR, TCRdb re-called the PCR reads, giving one row per CDR3 protein. This sample has roughly 10,000 distinct CDR3 sequences, with under 55% found just once. As for treatment: roughly 10-day PBMC culture with coronavirus spike peptide pools or control peptides (ViraFEST assay). ViraFEST expanded antigen-specific T cells with peptide pools, then sequenced TCRs. With roughly 10 ug/ml peptide pools and roughly 9.8 IU/ml IL-2, PBMCs were cultured at approximately 2 million per well. V was shortened by 11 bases and J by 3 bases, with 12 bases between the two germline ends. CDR3 length equals 12 residues. The germline gives CDR1 SNHLY, CDR2 FYNNEI. Study-wide findings and caveats: Spike mono-reactivity marked 304 of 307 vaccine-specific clones in convalescent patients.

In regard to this clonotype: No antigen is known for it.

The clonotype comes from a human donor who had recovered from COVID-19. The rearrangement links TRBV2 to TRBJ2-3; possibly TRBD2 for D (6 bases). Input material: CD4+ T cells from blood, cultured in vitro. The CDR3 DNA is TGTGCCTCGCGGGACCTGACAGATACGCAGTATTTT. Protein: CASRDLTDTQYF.